These 28 T cell receptor beta chains came from one sample sequenced in a study of blood T cell repertoires in COVID-19. Generated by immunoSEQ multiplex PCR, the TCRdb table keeps only in-frame clones and is missing some. This sample has about 330,000 clones, with less than 90% found just once. The sample comprised PBMCs or T cells enriched from blood (not recorded which). All receptors come from a woman in her twenties or thirties who had recovered from COVID-19.

The rearrangement uses TRBV7-2 and TRBJ1-5; TRBD1 matches 8 bases. Germline CDR1 SGHTA, CDR2 FQGNSA. Trimming took 4 bases from V and 1 from J; bases not matched to a gene: 9. The CDR3 loop spans 17 amino acids. The CDR3 spells CASSSWPQGASNQPQHF. In DNA, the CDR3 is TGTGCCAGCAGCTCCTGGCCCCAGGGGGCGAGCAATCAGCCCCAGCATTTT.

The J gene is TRBJ2-2, the V gene TRBV7-2, with D maybe TRBD1 (5 bases). CDR1 is SGHTA, CDR2 FQGNSA, per germline. The CDR3 is made up of 17 amino acids. Trimming cost V 1 base and J 1 base, with 13 bases left between them. CDR3 loop: CASSLEVGHMNTGELFF. As DNA, the CDR3 is TGTGCCAGCAGCTTAGAAGTCGGACATATGAACACCGGGGAGCTGTTTTTT.

This chain uses TRBV15 with TRBJ2-7; tentatively, D is TRBD1 (5 bases). V lost 6 bases and J lost 7, with 10 bases in between. Germline V gene data show CDR1 as LNHNV and CDR2 as YYDKDF (reference sequence). The CDR3 loop spans 11 amino acids. Written as DNA, the CDR3 is TGTGCCACCAGGGAAGGGGTTGAGCAGTACTTC. Amino acid sequence: CATREGVEQYF.

The V call is TRBV7-9, the J call TRBJ2-5; the D is unclear. Looked up from germline, CDR1 is SEHNR and CDR2 is FQNEAQ (reference sequence). V gave up 2 bases and J gave up 1 base, with 14 bases separating them. The CDR3 consists of 16 residues. The CDR3 loop reads CASSLSPWAVQETQYF. CDR3 nucleotide sequence: TGTGCCAGCAGCTTATCGCCGTGGGCAGTCCAAGAGACCCAGTACTTC.

The rearrangement links TRBV6-5 to TRBJ1-3, with D possibly matching TRBD1 (6 bases). V was pared by 6 bases and J by 2 bases, with 8 bases between. The CDR3 runs 13 residues. Germline CDR1 reads MNHEY; CDR2 reads SVGAGI. In nucleotides, the CDR3 is TGTGCCAGCAGGAAGGGGGCTGGAAACACCATATATTTT. Protein sequence: CASRKGAGNTIYF.

The chain uses TRBV19 and TRBJ1-1; possibly TRBD1 for D (5 bases). The CDR3 contains 18 residues. The germline gives CDR1 LNHDA, CDR2 SQIVND (reference sequence). With 5 bases removed from V and 1 base from J, the gap between germline ends came to 23 bases. Here the CDR3 DNA reads TGTGCCAGTAGTCTGGGGGGGTTTCGACCGCGCAAGAACACTGAAGCTTTCTTT. Residues: CASSLGGFRPRKNTEAFF.

The CDR3 DNA is TGTGCCAGCAGCTTGGCCGGGGGAGGGACTACCTACGAGCAGTACTTC. Translated: CASSLAGGGTTYEQYF. V gene TRBV5-4 combines with J gene TRBJ2-7, with TRBD2 identical over 7 bases. V lost 0 bases and J lost 2; bases outside the gene matches: 8. Germline V gives CDR1 SGHNT, CDR2 YYREEE (reference sequence). The CDR3 length is 16 residues.

The chain has TRBV9 and TRBJ2-5; 8 bases align to TRBD2. The V gene end was trimmed by 0 bases and the J gene end by 3 bases; junction bases not matched to a gene: 7. CDR1 is SGDLS, CDR2 YYNGEE, per germline. The CDR3 is made up of 16 amino acids. As DNA, the CDR3 is TGTGCCAGCAGCGTAGATAGCGGGGTCGGGAAAGAGACCCAGTACTTC. This translates into CASSVDSGVGKETQYF.

This clone has just one count. CDR3 amino acids: CASSFKAGRNNEQFF. The CDR3 DNA reads as TGTGCCAGCAGCTTCAAAGCGGGGAGGAACAATGAGCAGTTCTTC. The genes are TRBV7-2 and TRBJ2-1; 7 bases fit TRBD2. The junction had 7 bases not matched to a gene; V was cut back by 3 bases and J by 5 bases. The CDR3 loop spans 15 amino acids. Germline V CDR1 and CDR2: SGHTA, FQGNSA. The full variable domain, its missing parts supplied by reference TRBV7-2 and TRBJ2-1, is GAGVSQSPSNKVTEKGKDVELRCDPISGHTALYWYRQSLGQGLEFLIYFQGNSAPDKSGLPSDRFSAERTGGSVSTLTIQRTQQEDSAVYLCASSFKAGRNNEQFFGPGTRLTVL.

The CDR3 nucleotides read TGTGCCAGCAGCTTAACGGCAGGGGTGAATGAGCAGTTCTTC. Protein: CASSLTAGVNEQFF. The chain combines TRBV11-2 with TRBJ2-1; tentatively, D is TRBD1 (6 bases). Per the germline V gene, CDR1 is SGHAT and CDR2 is FQNNGV. Trimming left V 2 bases short and J 7 bases short, with 12 bases between. This CDR3 is built from 14 residues. The full variable domain, completed using reference TRBV11-2 and TRBJ2-1, is EAGVAQSPRYKIIEKRQSVAFWCNPISGHATLYWYQQILGQGPKLLIQFQNNGVVDDSQLPKDRFSAERLKGVDSTLKIQPAKLEDSAVYLCASSLTAGVNEQFFGPGTRLTVL.

The V call is TRBV5-1, the J call TRBJ1-1; D is possibly TRBD1 (6 bases). Germline assignment: CDR1 SGHRS and CDR2 YFSETQ. CDR3 length: 15 residues. The V end lost 4 bases, the J end lost 4 bases, and 17 bases lay between the germline ends. As DNA, the CDR3 is TGCGCCAGCAGCGGGGGCAAGTCTTTGGGCACTGAAGCTTTCTTT. Amino acids: CASSGGKSLGTEAFF.

In this sample, this clone turned up a few times. The genes are TRBV5-1 and TRBJ1-4; 11 bases align to TRBD1. With 5 bases clipped from V and 6 bases from J, the junction kept 3 bases outside the gene matches. CDR1 is SGHRS, CDR2 YFSETQ, per germline. The CDR3 has 14 amino acids. The CDR3 DNA sequence: TGCGCCAGCAGTCGGGGACAGGGGGATGAAAAACTGTTTTTT. It specifies CASSRGQGDEKLFF.

The chain couples TRBV18 to TRBJ1-6; TRBD1 aligns across 9 bases. Germline assignment: CDR1 KGHSH and CDR2 LQKENI. The CDR3 spans 14 residues. The trim removed 6 bases at V and 7 bases at J, leaving 4 bases unmatched. The CDR3 sequence: CASSGDRVNSPLHF. In nucleotides, the CDR3 is TGTGCCAGCTCCGGGGACAGGGTCAATTCACCCCTCCACTTT.

This chain joins TRBV3-1 (or the pseudogene TRBV3-2) and TRBJ1-2; 8 nucleotides agree with TRBD1. J lost 0 bases, V lost 3 bases, and 3 bases had no gene match. This CDR3 is 15 amino acids long. Germline assignment: CDR1 LGHDT and CDR2 YNNKEL (reference sequence). The CDR3 is CASSHNRGANYGYTF. The DNA of the CDR3 is TGTGCCAGCAGCCATAACAGGGGGGCTAACTATGGCTACACCTTC.

Here the CDR3 reads CASSPQTGPISGNTIYF. In DNA form, the CDR3 reads TGTGCCAGCTCACCCCAGACAGGTCCGATCTCTGGAAACACCATATATTTT. This chain links TRBV18 with TRBJ1-3; tentatively, D is TRBD1 (6 bases). Trimming cost V 3 bases and J 0 bases, with 15 bases left between them. Germline values: CDR1 KGHSH, CDR2 LQKENI. This CDR3 has 17 residues.

The chain is built from TRBV29-1 and TRBJ1-2, with 7 bases identical to TRBD1. V gave up 2 bases and J gave up 8 bases; unmatched junction bases: 5. The germline V gene has CDR1 SQVTM and CDR2 ANQGSEA. The CDR3 consists of 12 residues. The CDR3 nucleotides read TGCAGCGTTGAAACAGGGGCCCAAGGCTACACCTTC. Translating gives CSVETGAQGYTF.

J is TRBJ1-2 and V is TRBV10-2; perhaps TRBD1 as D (5 bases). V was clipped by 2 bases and J by 2 bases, with 15 bases between them. The CDR3 length is 16 residues. Germline assignment: CDR1 WSHSY and CDR2 SAAADI. The CDR3 nucleotides read TGCGCCAGCAGTGAGGTGGGGGGGAGGACCAACTATGGCTACACCTTC. Amino acid sequence: CASSEVGGRTNYGYTF.

This clone was recorded a few times. This chain connects TRBV4-1 to TRBJ1-5; tentatively, D is TRBD1 (6 bases). V lost 2 bases to trimming and J lost 0 bases, with 8 bases between them. The CDR3 spans 15 residues. Germline CDR1 MGHRA, CDR2 YSYEKL. The CDR3 coding sequence is TGCGCCAGCAGCCAACTCAGGGGTAGCAATCAGCCCCAGCATTTT. The encoded protein is CASSQLRGSNQPQHF.

This chain uses TRBV25-1 with TRBJ2-1; TRBD1 matches 8 bases. The CDR3 covers 16 residues. CDR1 MGHDK and CDR2 SYGVNS come from the germline V gene. V lost 1 base and J lost 5; bases outside the gene matches: 7. CDR3 coding DNA: TGTGCCAGCAGTGAATTTGGCGGGACAGGCGACAATGAGCAGTTCTTC. This codes for CASSEFGGTGDNEQFF.

V and J are TRBV1 and TRBJ2-5; the D segment call TRBD2 is taken from the table without a DNA check. TRBV1 is a pseudogene locus. The length of the CDR3 is 16 residues. CDR3 bases: TGCACCAGCAGCCAAGCCCCAAGAACTAGTGAGGAGACCCAGTACTTC. Translation: CTSSQAPRTSEETQYF.

The CDR3 protein is CASSPTRVNYGYTF. The DNA of the CDR3 is TGTGCCAGCTCACCGACGAGGGTTAACTATGGCTACACCTTC. The V gene is TRBV18, the J gene TRBJ1-2; D remains ambiguous. The CDR3 is 14 amino acids. V was clipped by 3 bases and J by 1 base, with 9 bases between them. Germline CDR1 is KGHSH and CDR2 is LQKENI.

This clone was seen once. The rearrangement joins TRBV10-2 to TRBJ1-3; no clear D gene. V shed 0 bases and J shed 0 bases, with 9 bases lying between them. CDR3 length equals 16 residues. Germline loops: CDR1 WSHSY, CDR2 SAAADI. The CDR3 coding sequence is TGCGCCAGCAGTGAGTCCGGAGCGTACTCTGGAAACACCATATATTTT. It yields the protein CASSESGAYSGNTIYF.

This clone has only one observation. The chain employs TRBV7-9 and TRBJ2-1; TRBD1 matches 9 bases. Trimming at V came to 5 bases and at J to 6 bases, leaving 2 bases not matched to a gene. Germline CDR1 is SEHNR and CDR2 is FQNEAQ (reference sequence). There are 13 residues in the CDR3. CDR3 sequence reads: CASSPGQGNEQFF. The CDR3 DNA sequence: TGTGCCAGCAGCCCGGGACAGGGCAATGAGCAGTTCTTC.

This clone was detected a few times. CDR3 coding DNA: TGTGCCAGCAGCCGGTCACTAGCGGGGGGGCCTGAGCAGTTCTTC. It encodes CASSRSLAGGPEQFF. The V call is TRBV5-5, the J call TRBJ2-1, with 13 bases that match TRBD2. The V gene end was trimmed by 4 bases and the J gene end by 9 bases; junction bases not matched to a gene: 7. This CDR3 is 15 amino acids long. CDR1 is SGHKS and CDR2 is YYEKEE in the germline V gene (reference sequence).

The genes are TRBV28 and TRBJ2-3, with D possibly being TRBD2 (6 bases). There are 16 residues in the CDR3. V was cut by 5 bases and J by 2 bases, with 17 bases left in between. Germline V gene data show CDR1 as MDHEN and CDR2 as SYDVKM. The DNA of the CDR3 is TGTGCCAGCAGTATACGGGACTTCTCCCTCACAGATACGCAGTATTTT. Encoded protein: CASSIRDFSLTDTQYF.

The V and J genes are TRBV18 and TRBJ1-2; D possibly corresponds to TRBD1 (6 bases). Germline CDR1 and CDR2: KGHSH and LQKENI. The CDR3 is made up of 13 amino acids. Trimming shortened V by 2 bases and J by 5 bases, and 9 bases separated the two germline ends. The CDR3 loop is CASSPNRAYGYTF. CDR3 coding DNA: TGTGCCAGCTCACCAAACAGGGCATATGGCTACACCTTC.

CDR3 residues: CASSLSGAYQPQHF. CDR3 sequence (DNA): TGTGCCAGCAGTTTATCGGGGGCCTATCAGCCCCAGCATTTT. This chain joins TRBV27 and TRBJ1-5, with D perhaps matching TRBD1 (6 bases). The CDR3 has 14 residues. The germline V and J ends were trimmed by 0 bases and 5 bases, with 8 bases remaining between them. Germline-derived CDR1 and CDR2 are MNHEY and SMNVEV (reference sequence).

The chain uses TRBV14 and TRBJ2-7; D gene unclear. The CDR3 covers 15 residues. V lost 0 bases and J lost 1, with 10 bases in between. CDR1 and CDR2 from the germline V gene are SGHDN and FVKESK. The CDR3 spells CASSQDSTPSYEQYF. Here the CDR3 DNA reads TGTGCCAGCAGCCAAGATTCGACACCTTCCTACGAGCAGTACTTC. Looking up the rest from reference TRBV14 and TRBJ2-7 gives the full variable domain: EAGVTQFPSHSVIEKGQTVTLRCDPISGHDNLYWYRRVMGKEIKFLLHFVKESKQDESGMPNNRFLAERTGGTYSTLKVQPAELEDSGVYFCASSQDSTPSYEQYFGPGTRLTVT.